Presented here are 8 T cell receptor beta chains from one specimen sequenced in a study of blood T cell repertoires in COVID-19 (dated by TCRdb to 2020 to 2022). Library method: the immunoSEQ multiplex PCR assay. TCRdb carries this immuneACCESS record with in-frame sequences only. Its versions omit some clonotypes, under half of them owing to an unresolved V gene in the studies checked, with the rest unexplained. Counted in this sample were 150,000 to 200,000 clones; around 73% of them appeared once. Of the sample, 15% to 20% falls within the top ten clones. Sequencing was carried out using PBMCs or T cells enriched from blood (not recorded which). The origin of the receptors is a woman aged 45-59 years who had recovered from COVID-19.

The V gene is TRBV28, the J gene TRBJ2-5; 10 bases agree with TRBD2. This CDR3 comprises 19 residues. Germline V gene lookup returns CDR1 MDHEN and CDR2 SYDVKM. V shed 3 bases, J shed 1 base, and the junction held 14 bases outside the gene matches. The CDR3 nucleotides read TGTGCCAGCAGTTTTTTGGCTAGCGGGAGAGATCGCCCCCAAGAGACCCAGTACTTC. Protein sequence: CASSFLASGRDRPQETQYF.

This rearrangement joins TRBV28 to TRBJ1-2; D ambiguous. This CDR3 has 16 amino acids. Germline V gene lookup returns CDR1 MDHEN and CDR2 SYDVKM. With 2 bases removed from V and 2 bases from J, the gap between germline ends came to 15 bases. This CDR3 is CASSLSPFRGNYGYTF. The CDR3, as DNA: TGTGCCAGCAGTTTAAGCCCCTTCCGGGGAAACTATGGCTACACCTTC.

The rearrangement links TRBV6-7 to TRBJ1-3; D gene uncertain. TRBV6-7 falls under the ORF class, with uncertain function. The CDR3 totals 16 residues. The V end was cut by 7 bases, the J end by 4 bases, with 20 bases between. The CDR3 here is CASIIPHQRRGNTIYF. CDR3 bases: TGTGCCAGCATCATCCCCCACCAAAGGAGGGGAAACACCATATATTTT.

V gene TRBV7-2 combines with J gene TRBJ2-1, with 12 positions matching TRBD2. The germline V gene has CDR1 SGHTA and CDR2 FQGNSA. The J segment lost 2 bases and the V segment lost 6 bases, leaving 11 bases of the junction unmatched. This CDR3 comprises 18 residues. CDR3 residues: CASSFTGTSGSAYNEQFF. CDR3 in DNA: TGTGCCAGCAGTTTTACCGGGACTAGCGGGTCTGCCTACAATGAGCAGTTCTTC.

The chain couples TRBV6-4 to TRBJ1-2, with TRBD1 matching 7 bases. Looked up from germline, CDR1 is MRHNA and CDR2 is SNTAGT. The CDR3 runs 12 residues. The V gene end was trimmed by 6 bases and the J gene end by 7 bases; junction bases not matched to a gene: 5. The CDR3 loop is CASRTGRFGYTF. CDR3 DNA sequence: TGTGCCAGCAGGACAGGGCGTTTTGGCTACACCTTC.

The CDR3: CASSVGTGNQPQHF. CDR3 nucleotide sequence: TGTGCCAGCAGTGTCGGGACTGGCAATCAGCCCCAGCATTTT. V is TRBV27 and J is TRBJ1-5; TRBD1 might be the D (5 bases). Deletions cut 5 bases from V and 2 bases from J, with 10 bases between. Germline CDR1 is MNHEY and CDR2 is SMNVEV (reference sequence). This CDR3 spans 14 amino acids.

The V call is TRBV10-3, the J call TRBJ1-1; D may be TRBD1 (6 bases). This CDR3 is built from 15 residues. Germline CDR1 is ENHRY and CDR2 is SYGVKD. V was cut by 6 bases and J by 3 bases, with 17 bases left in between. The CDR3 reads CAIRNPGEIDTEAFF. The CDR3 coding sequence is TGTGCCATCAGGAACCCAGGGGAGATAGACACTGAAGCTTTCTTT.

The chain uses TRBV7-9 and TRBJ1-1, with a weak D call TRBD1 (6 bases). The V gene lost 4 bases and the J gene lost 5 bases, with 14 bases spanning the gap. Per the germline V gene, CDR1 is SEHNR and CDR2 is FQNEAQ (reference sequence). The CDR3 length is 14 residues. DNA of the CDR3: TGTGCCAGCAGCTCCGGACAGACTCCTACTGAAGCTTTCTTT. It yields the protein CASSSGQTPTEAFF.